This is a list of T cell receptor beta chains from one sample in a study of PD-L1 blockade in urothelial cancer. Sequenced by immunoSEQ multiplex PCR; TCRdb stores in-frame clones only, minus some. The sample consists of over 65,000 clones, roughly 90% of them appearing once. The sample was PBMCs, taken around atezolizumab (anti-PD-L1) treatment. Receptor source: a man between 65 and 85 years old with urothelial cancer. Each CDR3 is given with its conserved first and last residue. A D gene is named only where the DNA matches it firmly. Part of the rows lack a size; the others show once, few, many or a class for expanded clones.

clone size	V gene	CDR3 length	D gene	J gene	CDR3 DNA	CDR3 protein
.	TRBV29-1	12	.	TRBJ2-5	TGCAGCGCTCTAGCGCAGCAAGAGACCCAGTACTTC	CSALAQQETQYF
once	TRBV7-9	12	.	TRBJ2-7	TGTGCCAGCAGCTTTTCTGAGTACGAGCAGTACTTC	CASSFSEYEQYF
.	TRBV6-1	15	TRBD2	TRBJ2-7	TGTGCCAGCAGAACACTGGGGGGGAGGGCCGGCGAGCAGTACTTC	CASRTLGGRAGEQYF
.	TRBV30	13	.	TRBJ1-3	TGTGCCTGGAGTACAGCCTCTGGAAACACCATATATTTT	CAWSTASGNTIYF
.	TRBV7-6	14	.	TRBJ1-1	TGTGCCAGCAGCTTAGGGGGCTGGAACACTGAAGCTTTCTTT	CASSLGGWNTEAFF
.	TRBV18	17	TRBD1	TRBJ1-2	TGTGCCAGCTCACCAAGATTAGATTCAGGGGGCAACTATGGCTACACCTTC	CASSPRLDSGGNYGYTF
.	TRBV2	14	.	TRBJ1-1	TGTGCCAGCAGGGGAGTCGGCCGAAACACTGAAGCTTTCTTT	CASRGVGRNTEAFF
.	TRBV7-7	16	.	TRBJ2-1	TGTGCCAGCAGCTTAGAGCCGGGCGGAGGGAGCAATGAGCAGTTCTTC	CASSLEPGGGSNEQFF
.	TRBV28	16	.	TRBJ1-5	TGTGCCAGCAGGGCTGGCAGGGTGGGTGGCAATCAGCCCCAGCATTTT	CASRAGRVGGNQPQHF
.	TRBV28	17	TRBD1	TRBJ1-5	TGTGCCAGCAGTTTGCAACCGGGACAGGAGAGCAATCAGCCCCAGCATTTT	CASSLQPGQESNQPQHF
.	TRBV18	16	.	TRBJ1-3	TGTGCCAGCTCACCACCAACGGGACACTCTGGAAACACCATATATTTT	CASSPPTGHSGNTIYF
.	TRBV5-1	16	.	TRBJ2-5	TGCGCCAGCAGCTTGGAGCGGAGTGGCGGGACAGAGACCCAGTACTTC	CASSLERSGGTETQYF
.	TRBV27	16	.	TRBJ1-5	TGTGCCAGCAGTCCACAGGGTTTCCGAGGCAATCAGCCCCAGCATTTT	CASSPQGFRGNQPQHF
.	TRBV19	17	.	TRBJ2-7	TGTGCCAGTAGTGCCCGACCCACAGGGCAACGGGCCTACGAGCAGTACTTC	CASSARPTGQRAYEQYF
.	TRBV2	15	.	TRBJ2-5	TGTGCCAGCAGTGAAGGCCGGGTCACCGAGGGGACCCAGTACTTC	CASSEGRVTEGTQYF
.	TRBV30	15	.	TRBJ2-2	TGTGCCTGGAGCGTCTTCGGACAGCACACCGGGGAGCTGTTTTTT	CAWSVFGQHTGELFF
.	TRBV18	14	TRBD1	TRBJ2-7	TGTGCCAGCTCCGAGGGGACAGGGGACTACGAGCAGTACTTC	CASSEGTGDYEQYF
.	TRBV19	16	TRBD2	TRBJ2-3	TGTGCCAGTAGCCGGACTAGCGGGAGAGTTGCAGATACGCAGTATTTT	CASSRTSGRVADTQYF
.	TRBV6-5	16	.	TRBJ2-6	TGTGCCAGCAGTTTCCAGGGAGGCACTGGGGCCAACGTCCTGACTTTC	CASSFQGGTGANVLTF
.	TRBV25-1	16	.	TRBJ2-2	TGTGCCAGCAGTGACCCCCCGGGACACCCCACCGGGGAGCTGTTTTTT	CASSDPPGHPTGELFF
.	TRBV6-1	15	TRBD1	TRBJ1-2	TGTGCCAGCAGCGGCCCAAACAGGGGAGAAAGTGGCTACACCTTC	CASSGPNRGESGYTF
.	TRBV7-6	17	TRBD2	TRBJ2-3	TGTGCCAGCAGCTGGGGAGTGGCTAGCGGAAGCACAGATACGCAGTATTTT	CASSWGVASGSTDTQYF
.	TRBV7-3	15	TRBD2	TRBJ2-2	TGTGCCAGCAGCTCGAGCGGGAGGAACGCCGGGGAGCTGTTTTTT	CASSSSGRNAGELFF
.	TRBV29-1	14	TRBD2	TRBJ2-5	TGCAGCTCCTTGGGTAGCGGGGGTGGAGAGACCCAGTACTTC	CSSLGSGGGETQYF
.	TRBV5-4	16	.	TRBJ1-5	TGTGCCAGCAGCTCTTGGGGTCAGGGGTTGAATCAGCCCCAGCATTTT	CASSSWGQGLNQPQHF
.	TRBV6-5	16	TRBD2	TRBJ2-5	TGTGCCAGCAGTTACTCGGGGGGGGGATTGGGGGAGACCCAGTACTTC	CASSYSGGGLGETQYF
.	TRBV7-6	17	.	TRBJ2-1	TGTGCCAGCAGCTTTACTCGTCAGGCAAACCTTGACAATGAGCAGTTCTTC	CASSFTRQANLDNEQFF
once	TRBV27	17	TRBD2	TRBJ2-1	TGTGCCAGCAGTCTAACCGCCACTAGCGGGGTATACAATGAGCAGTTCTTC	CASSLTATSGVYNEQFF